Below are 20 T cell receptor beta chains sequenced from a single sample in a study of T cell responses to AZD1222 COVID-19 vaccine. TCRdb's table, derived via immunoSEQ multiplex PCR, lists solely in-frame clones and lacks some. The table lists approximately 120,000 clones, 89% of them singletons. This specimen was peripheral blood, taken on day 0 of AZD1222 vaccination. These receptors all stem from an adult in good health.

This chain uses TRBV5-1 with TRBJ2-1, with D perhaps TRBD2 (5 bases). V was clipped by 1 base and J by 6 bases, with 11 bases between them. The CDR3 runs to 14 residues. The germline gives CDR1 SGHRS, CDR2 YFSETQ. The CDR3 loop reads CASSLPGSGNEQFF. The CDR3 DNA follows: TGCGCCAGCAGCTTGCCGGGGAGTGGCAATGAGCAGTTCTTC.

This chain connects TRBV3-1 (or the pseudogene TRBV3-2) to TRBJ2-1; TRBD1 aligns across 7 bases. Trimming at V came to 1 base and at J to 7 bases, leaving 1 base not matched to a gene. Germline lookup yields CDR1 LGHDT and CDR2 YNNKEL (reference sequence). The CDR3 has 13 residues. CDR3 residues: CASSQAGGNEQFF. In nucleotides, the CDR3 is TGTGCCAGCAGCCAAGCAGGGGGTAATGAGCAGTTCTTC.

V usage is TRBV6-5 and J usage is TRBJ1-5, with TRBD1 matching over 7 bases. This CDR3 is 14 amino acids long. Germline V lookup: CDR1 MNHEY, CDR2 SVGAGI. J gave up 4 bases and V 6 bases, and 6 bases lay outside the gene matches. The CDR3 sequence is CASRYGTENQPQHF. The CDR3 DNA reads TGTGCCAGCAGATACGGGACAGAGAATCAGCCCCAGCATTTT.

The V call is TRBV28, the J call TRBJ2-4; D is unresolved. CDR3 length: 15 residues. V dropped 7 bases and J dropped 3 bases, with 16 bases sitting between them. CDR1 and CDR2 from the germline V gene are MDHEN and SYDVKM. CDR3 DNA: TGTGCCAGCACCCCCCCAGGCACGCTCAAAAACATTCAGTACTTC. Translating gives CASTPPGTLKNIQYF.

The chain carries TRBV5-1 and TRBJ1-6; possible D gene TRBD1, 6 bases. The CDR3 is 15 amino acids. CDR1 and CDR2 from the germline V gene are SGHRS and YFSETQ. V was trimmed by 1 base and J by 9 bases, leaving 14 bases between them. CDR3 residues: CASSLSRGASSPLHF. The DNA of the CDR3 is TGCGCCAGCAGCTTGTCACGGGGGGCGAGTTCACCCCTCCACTTT.

The J gene is TRBJ1-2, the V gene TRBV6-2 or TRBV6-3, with D unresolved. The V end was cut by 5 bases, the J end by 4 bases, with 8 bases between. Per germline, CDR1 MNHEY and CDR2 SVGEGT. The CDR3 spans 12 residues. The CDR3 here is CASSSQAYGYTF. CDR3 bases: TGTGCCAGCAGTAGTCAGGCCTATGGCTACACCTTC.

For the CDR3, the DNA is TGTGCCAGCAGCCGCGACACGAGGACTAGCGGGGAGCCAGCAGAGACCCAGTACTTC. This sequence encodes CASSRDTRTSGEPAETQYF. This chain links TRBV6-2 or TRBV6-3 with TRBJ2-5; 12 bases match TRBD2. The CDR3 length is 19 residues. Germline values: CDR1 MNHEY, CDR2 SVGEGT. V dropped 6 bases and J dropped 4; count of bases not matched to a gene: 18.

The chain links TRBV9 to TRBJ2-7; D perhaps matches TRBD2 (6 bases). The CDR3 sequence is 14 residues long. Trimming cost V 2 bases and J 1 base, with 10 bases left between them. Germline V gives CDR1 SGDLS, CDR2 YYNGEE. DNA for the CDR3: TGTGCCAGCAGCGTCCGGGACTTATCCTACGAGCAGTACTTC. It specifies CASSVRDLSYEQYF.

The rearrangement joins TRBV6-2 or TRBV6-3 to TRBJ2-2, with D possibly matching TRBD1 (5 bases). V was trimmed by 1 base and J by 6 bases, leaving 9 bases between them. Germline V gene sequence: CDR1 MNHEY, CDR2 SVGEGT. The CDR3 is 14 amino acids. CDR3 protein: CASSYWTRAGELFF. The CDR3 region has the DNA TGTGCCAGCAGTTACTGGACAAGGGCCGGGGAGCTGTTTTTT.

The V gene is TRBV6-1, the J gene TRBJ1-6; tentative D call: TRBD1 (5 bases). This CDR3 spans 13 amino acids. Deletions cut 2 bases from V and 11 bases from J, with 10 bases between. Looked up from germline, CDR1 is MNHNS and CDR2 is SASEGT. CDR3: CASSELKGTPLHF. In nucleotides, the CDR3 is TGTGCCAGCAGTGAATTGAAGGGGACACCCCTCCACTTT.

V is TRBV19 and J is TRBJ1-4; D unresolved. V shed 6 bases and J shed 4 bases, with 15 bases lying between them. The CDR3 extends over 15 amino acids. Germline-derived CDR1 and CDR2 are LNHDA and SQIVND (reference sequence). Written as DNA, the CDR3 is TGTGCCAGTAGCCGTCCCCCGGGAAATAATGAAAAACTGTTTTTT. This gives the protein CASSRPPGNNEKLFF.

CDR3 bases: TGTGCCAGCAGCCCAGGACAGGGAATCGGTGGCTACACCTTC. This gives the protein CASSPGQGIGGYTF. This chain connects TRBV7-9 to TRBJ1-2; 8 bases align to TRBD1. Per germline, CDR1 SEHNR and CDR2 FQNEAQ (reference sequence). V trimming: 5 bases; J trimming: 7 bases; junction bases outside the gene matches: 9. The CDR3 runs to 14 residues.

This chain links TRBV7-3 with TRBJ1-5; TRBD1 might be the D (5 bases). Germline V gene lookup returns CDR1 SGHTA and CDR2 FQGTGA. Deletions cut 5 bases from V and 3 bases from J, with 8 bases between. The CDR3 runs 13 residues. CDR3: CASSPGDNQPQHF. As DNA, the CDR3 is TGTGCCAGCAGCCCGGGGGACAATCAGCCCCAGCATTTT.

The chain recombines TRBV7-2 with TRBJ2-2; possibly TRBD2 for D (5 bases). The CDR3 is 14 amino acids. The V and J ends lost 9 bases and 5 bases respectively, with 16 bases between them. Germline lookup yields CDR1 SGHTA and CDR2 FQGNSA. CDR3 residues: CASKRGSLTGELFF. Written as DNA, the CDR3 is TGTGCCAGTAAGCGAGGGAGCTTGACCGGGGAGCTGTTTTTT.

This clone appeared a single time. CDR3 nucleotides: TGTGCCACCAGTGATGGACAGGGGGGGCGAGAGACCCAGTACTTC. This sequence encodes CATSDGQGGRETQYF. The chain links TRBV24-1 to TRBJ2-5; 10 positions agree with TRBD1. Germline CDR1 is KGHDR and CDR2 is SFDVKD. V shed 3 bases, J shed 4 bases, and the junction held 4 bases outside the gene matches. CDR3 length: 15 residues.

The chain joins TRBV5-8 to TRBJ2-6, with D unresolved. V lost 4 bases and J 2 bases, leaving 10 bases between the germline ends. CDR1 SGHTS and CDR2 YDEGEE come from the germline V gene. The CDR3 runs 15 residues. The chain's CDR3 is CASSPRQTGANVLTF. In nucleotides, the CDR3 is TGTGCCAGCAGCCCTCGACAAACTGGGGCCAACGTCCTGACTTTC.

This chain connects TRBV7-8 to TRBJ2-3; D remains ambiguous. Trimming stripped 5 bases from V and 11 bases from J, with 14 bases between. Per germline, CDR1 SGHVS and CDR2 FQNEAQ. The CDR3 is 12 amino acids. CDR3 loop: CASSPPPVGQYF. CDR3 nucleotides: TGTGCCAGCAGCCCGCCCCCGGTCGGGCAGTATTTT.

The rearrangement links TRBV7-2 to TRBJ2-3; TRBD2 matches 8 bases. The CDR3 runs 14 residues. After removal of 3 bases from V and 2 bases from J, the junction contained 1 base not matched to a gene. In germline, CDR1 is SGHTA, CDR2 FQGNSA. CDR3 in amino acids: CASSFSGDTDTQYF. CDR3 DNA sequence: TGTGCCAGCAGCTTTAGCGGGGACACAGATACGCAGTATTTT.

The chain recombines TRBV18 with TRBJ2-2; TRBD2 agrees at 8 bases. Germline CDR1 reads KGHSH; CDR2 reads LQKENI. This CDR3 is built from 17 residues. The trim removed 2 bases at V and 4 bases at J, leaving 9 bases unmatched. The chain's CDR3 is CASSPGQGLASTGELFF. The CDR3 nucleotides are TGTGCCAGCTCACCAGGCCAAGGACTAGCCTCCACCGGGGAGCTGTTTTTT.

The chain recombines TRBV11-2 with TRBJ1-5, with a tentative D call TRBD1 (6 bases). CDR3 length: 16 residues. The germline gives CDR1 SGHAT, CDR2 FQNNGV. V was cut by 5 bases and J by 4 bases, with 18 bases left in between. CDR3 in DNA: TGTGCCAGCAGCGTTACAGGGATAGGTCCTAATCAGCCCCAGCATTTT. Its protein is CASSVTGIGPNQPQHF.